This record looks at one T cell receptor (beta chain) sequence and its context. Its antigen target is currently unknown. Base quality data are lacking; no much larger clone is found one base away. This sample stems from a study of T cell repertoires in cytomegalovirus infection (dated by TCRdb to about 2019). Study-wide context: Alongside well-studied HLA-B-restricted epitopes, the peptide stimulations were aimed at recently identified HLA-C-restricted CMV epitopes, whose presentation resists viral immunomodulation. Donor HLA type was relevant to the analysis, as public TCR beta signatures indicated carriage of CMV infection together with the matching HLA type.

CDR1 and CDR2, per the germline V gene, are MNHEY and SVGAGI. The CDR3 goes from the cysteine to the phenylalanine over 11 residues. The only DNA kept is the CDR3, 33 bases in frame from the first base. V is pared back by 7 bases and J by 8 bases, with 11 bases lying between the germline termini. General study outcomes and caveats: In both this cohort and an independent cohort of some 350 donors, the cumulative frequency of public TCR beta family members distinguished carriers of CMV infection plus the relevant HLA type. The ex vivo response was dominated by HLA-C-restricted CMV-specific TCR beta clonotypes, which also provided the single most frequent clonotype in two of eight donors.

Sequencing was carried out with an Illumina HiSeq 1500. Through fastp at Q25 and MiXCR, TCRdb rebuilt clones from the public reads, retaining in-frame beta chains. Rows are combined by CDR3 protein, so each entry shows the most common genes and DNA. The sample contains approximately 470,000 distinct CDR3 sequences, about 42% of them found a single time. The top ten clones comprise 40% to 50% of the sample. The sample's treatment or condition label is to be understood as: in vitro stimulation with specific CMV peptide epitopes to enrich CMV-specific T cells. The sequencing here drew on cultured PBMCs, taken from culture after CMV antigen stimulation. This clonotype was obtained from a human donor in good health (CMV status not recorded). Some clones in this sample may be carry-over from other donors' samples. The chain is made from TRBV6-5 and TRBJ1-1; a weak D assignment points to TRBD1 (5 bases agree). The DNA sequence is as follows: TGTGCCAGCACCCGGGGGAAGGAAGCTTTCTTT. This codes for CASTRGKEAFF.